This entry concerns a single T cell receptor (beta chain). Its antigen target is currently unknown. Base qualities are missing; no much larger clone stands one base away. Library preparation used the immunoSEQ multiplex PCR assay. TCRdb took this table from immuneACCESS and kept in-frame rearrangements with V and J called. Such tables lack part of the clones; where checked against another copy, unresolved V genes explain under half of the gap, and the rest is unexplained. This sample has 80,000 to 100,000 clones in its table, and roughly nine tenths of those were observed once. The ten top clones hold less than 2% of the sample. Spanning cysteine to phenylalanine, the CDR3 consists of 16 amino acids. Only CDR3 DNA is held: 48 bases, read in frame from base 1. CDR1 SGHTS and CDR2 YDEGEE were looked up in the germline V gene. Trimming takes 0 bases off V and 1 base off J; junction bases not matched to a gene: 6.

This sample was taken from a study of T cell changes during pregnancy in multiple sclerosis (dated by TCRdb to between 2018 and 2020). Looking at the study overall: The study examined how the T cell repertoire changed over the course of pregnancy in women with multiple sclerosis.

In this chain, TRBV5-8 is recombined with TRBJ2-7, with 8 bases aligning to TRBD1. The sequencing here drew on peripheral blood, taken after pregnancy. The receptor's source is a female donor in good health, enrolled as a control in a pregnancy study. CDR3 reads: CASSLGVRTGSYEQYF. The DNA reads as follows: TGTGCCAGCAGCTTGGGGGTTAGGACAGGGTCCTACGAGCAGTACTTC.